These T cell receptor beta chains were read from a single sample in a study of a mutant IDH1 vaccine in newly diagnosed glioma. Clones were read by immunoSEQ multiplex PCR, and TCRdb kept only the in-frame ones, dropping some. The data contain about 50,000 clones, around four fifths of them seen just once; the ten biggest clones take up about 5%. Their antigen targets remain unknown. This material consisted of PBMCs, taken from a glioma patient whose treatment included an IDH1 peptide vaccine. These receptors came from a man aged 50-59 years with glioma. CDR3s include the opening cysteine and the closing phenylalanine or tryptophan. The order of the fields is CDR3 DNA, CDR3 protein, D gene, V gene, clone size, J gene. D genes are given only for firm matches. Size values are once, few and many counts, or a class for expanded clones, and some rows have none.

CDR3nt: TGTGCCTGGAGTAACGGTCTCCAAGAGACCCAGTACTTC; CDR3aa: CAWSNGLQETQYF; d_gene: -; v_gene: TRBV30; abundance: -; j_gene: TRBJ2-5
CDR3nt: TGTGCCAGCAGTGGCAGGGGGCGGGACGAGCAGTACTTC; CDR3aa: CASSGRGRDEQYF; d_gene: TRBD1; v_gene: TRBV2; abundance: few; j_gene: TRBJ2-7
CDR3nt: TGTGCCAGCAGCGCCCCACCGGAGAGGGATCCGAACACTGAAGCTTTCTTT; CDR3aa: CASSAPPERDPNTEAFF; d_gene: -; v_gene: TRBV9; abundance: -; j_gene: TRBJ1-1
CDR3nt: TGCGCCAGCAGCCAAGGAACGGGGAACACCGGGGAGCTGTTTTTT; CDR3aa: CASSQGTGNTGELFF; d_gene: -; v_gene: TRBV4-3; abundance: -; j_gene: TRBJ2-2
CDR3nt: TGTGCCAGCAGCTCCGGGCAGGGGGAAGAAAAACTGTTTTTT; CDR3aa: CASSSGQGEEKLFF; d_gene: TRBD1; v_gene: TRBV5-6; abundance: -; j_gene: TRBJ1-4
CDR3nt: TGTGCCAGCAGCGTAGGTGCCGGGTTTAGAGAAAAACTGTTTTTT; CDR3aa: CASSVGAGFREKLFF; d_gene: -; v_gene: TRBV9; abundance: -; j_gene: TRBJ1-4
CDR3nt: TGCGCCAGCAGTGACAACCTGAACACTGAAGCTTTCTTT; CDR3aa: CASSDNLNTEAFF; d_gene: -; v_gene: TRBV10-1; abundance: -; j_gene: TRBJ1-1
CDR3nt: TGTGCCAGCAGCGCGGGAAGGGATGAAAAACTGTTTTTT; CDR3aa: CASSAGRDEKLFF; d_gene: -; v_gene: TRBV7-2; abundance: -; j_gene: TRBJ1-4
CDR3nt: TGTGCCAGCAGCTTAGTACCTGAGACCCAGTACTTC; CDR3aa: CASSLVPETQYF; d_gene: -; v_gene: TRBV7-2; abundance: -; j_gene: TRBJ2-5
CDR3nt: TGTGCCAGCAGCTTAACGGGACAGTTTAATGAAAAACTGTTTTTT; CDR3aa: CASSLTGQFNEKLFF; d_gene: TRBD1; v_gene: TRBV5-5; abundance: once; j_gene: TRBJ1-4
CDR3nt: TGTGCCAGCAGCTTATCCGGTACTGGTGGAAACACCATATATTTT; CDR3aa: CASSLSGTGGNTIYF; d_gene: -; v_gene: TRBV7-8; abundance: few; j_gene: TRBJ1-3
CDR3nt: TGTGCCAGCAGTTGGGGGGGAGGAAACACTGAAGCTTTCTTT; CDR3aa: CASSWGGGNTEAFF; d_gene: -; v_gene: TRBV27; abundance: -; j_gene: TRBJ1-1
CDR3nt: TGTGCCAGCAGCTTGAAGCTAGCAGCTAATGAGCAGTTCTTC; CDR3aa: CASSLKLAANEQFF; d_gene: -; v_gene: TRBV5-4; abundance: -; j_gene: TRBJ2-1
CDR3nt: TGTGCCAGCAGAGGACAGGGGAGGGACACTGAAGCTTTCTTT; CDR3aa: CASRGQGRDTEAFF; d_gene: TRBD1; v_gene: TRBV2; abundance: medium-sized; j_gene: TRBJ1-1
CDR3nt: TGTGCCAGCAGCTTAGCCAGATACAATGAGCAGTTCTTC; CDR3aa: CASSLARYNEQFF; d_gene: -; v_gene: TRBV11-3; abundance: few; j_gene: TRBJ2-1
CDR3nt: TGTGCCAGCAGCCAAGATCTAGGAGCGGGGGAGTACGAGCAGTACTTC; CDR3aa: CASSQDLGAGEYEQYF; d_gene: TRBD2; v_gene: TRBV4-2; abundance: once; j_gene: TRBJ2-7
CDR3nt: TGTGCCAGCAGCGTAGCCTCCACAGATACGCAGTATTTT; CDR3aa: CASSVASTDTQYF; d_gene: -; v_gene: TRBV9; abundance: once; j_gene: TRBJ2-3
CDR3nt: TGTGCCAGCAGCGTAGCCCCTATTCGCGGACAGGCGGAAGAGCAGTACTTC; CDR3aa: CASSVAPIRGQAEEQYF; d_gene: TRBD1; v_gene: TRBV9; abundance: -; j_gene: TRBJ2-7
CDR3nt: TGTGCCAGCAGTTCTACGACAGCCGTTGAAGCTTTCTTT; CDR3aa: CASSSTTAVEAFF; d_gene: -; v_gene: TRBV6-5; abundance: few; j_gene: TRBJ1-1
CDR3nt: TGTGCCAGCAGCCATACAGGGGGCCGAGGCACTGAAGCTTTCTTT; CDR3aa: CASSHTGGRGTEAFF; d_gene: TRBD1; v_gene: TRBV14; abundance: -; j_gene: TRBJ1-1
CDR3nt: TGCAGCGTGGGAAGGGCTGGAGGGACGAACACCGGGGAGCTGTTTTTT; CDR3aa: CSVGRAGGTNTGELFF; d_gene: -; v_gene: TRBV29-1; abundance: once; j_gene: TRBJ2-2
CDR3nt: TGTGCCAGCAGCTTAGACCAGACTCTCCAGTACTTC; CDR3aa: CASSLDQTLQYF; d_gene: -; v_gene: TRBV7-2; abundance: -; j_gene: TRBJ2-7
CDR3nt: TGTGCCAGCAGCTTTCAACCTAATGAAAAACTGTTTTTT; CDR3aa: CASSFQPNEKLFF; d_gene: -; v_gene: TRBV7-2; abundance: few; j_gene: TRBJ1-4
CDR3nt: TGTGCCAGCAGTCGGGACGGAAGAGAGCAGTTCTTC; CDR3aa: CASSRDGREQFF; d_gene: -; v_gene: TRBV7-9; abundance: few; j_gene: TRBJ2-1
CDR3nt: TGTGCCAGCACCCTAAAGCAGGGAAGGGCGTACTTC; CDR3aa: CASTLKQGRAYF; d_gene: -; v_gene: TRBV2; abundance: -; j_gene: TRBJ2-7
CDR3nt: TGTGCCAGCAGCCCCGACAGGGGGCGGGAAAAACTGTTTTTT; CDR3aa: CASSPDRGREKLFF; d_gene: TRBD1; v_gene: TRBV6-5; abundance: -; j_gene: TRBJ1-4
CDR3nt: TGTGCCAGCAGTGAGGGCTATACCCAGTACTTC; CDR3aa: CASSEGYTQYF; d_gene: -; v_gene: TRBV2; abundance: -; j_gene: TRBJ2-5
CDR3nt: TGTGCCAGCAGACCCGGAAGGAGTCAGCCCCAGCATTTT; CDR3aa: CASRPGRSQPQHF; d_gene: -; v_gene: TRBV6-5; abundance: -; j_gene: TRBJ1-5
CDR3nt: TGTGCCAGCAGTGAGCGAGCGCCTACCTACAATGAGCAGTTCTTC; CDR3aa: CASSERAPTYNEQFF; d_gene: -; v_gene: TRBV2; abundance: -; j_gene: TRBJ2-1
CDR3nt: TGTGCCAGCAGGAAAGGCGGGGCGGGAGAGACCCAGTACTTC; CDR3aa: CASRKGGAGETQYF; d_gene: -; v_gene: TRBV7-2; abundance: -; j_gene: TRBJ2-5
CDR3nt: TGTGCCAGTAGTAGCCACTCCACAGGGACCGCTAATGAAAAACTGTTTTTT; CDR3aa: CASSSHSTGTANEKLFF; d_gene: -; v_gene: TRBV19; abundance: once; j_gene: TRBJ1-4
CDR3nt: TGTGCCAGCAGCCCTGACCGGAGGCTGGCCAAAAACATTCAGTACTTC; CDR3aa: CASSPDRRLAKNIQYF; d_gene: -; v_gene: TRBV5-4; abundance: -; j_gene: TRBJ2-4
CDR3nt: TGTGCCAGCAGTGAAGGTTACAGGGGATACGAGCAGTACTTC; CDR3aa: CASSEGYRGYEQYF; d_gene: TRBD1; v_gene: TRBV6-1; abundance: -; j_gene: TRBJ2-7
CDR3nt: TGTGCCAGCGGACAGGGCATGAACACTGAAGCTTTCTTT; CDR3aa: CASGQGMNTEAFF; d_gene: TRBD1; v_gene: TRBV19; abundance: -; j_gene: TRBJ1-1
CDR3nt: TGTGCCAGCAGCCAGCCGGGACAGGCATCCAATGAGCAGTTCTTC; CDR3aa: CASSQPGQASNEQFF; d_gene: TRBD1; v_gene: TRBV4-2; abundance: many; j_gene: TRBJ2-1
CDR3nt: TGTGCCAGCAGCAAAGCCGGGACAGGGGTCAACGAGCAGTACTTC; CDR3aa: CASSKAGTGVNEQYF; d_gene: TRBD1; v_gene: TRBV7-9; abundance: once; j_gene: TRBJ2-7
CDR3nt: TGTGCCAGCAGCGTAGATATTACAGGGGGCATCGAGACCCAGTACTTC; CDR3aa: CASSVDITGGIETQYF; d_gene: TRBD1; v_gene: TRBV9; abundance: -; j_gene: TRBJ2-5
CDR3nt: TGTGCCATCTTTCCGGACAGGGGGCGAAACACTGAAGCTTTCTTT; CDR3aa: CAIFPDRGRNTEAFF; d_gene: TRBD1; v_gene: TRBV10-3; abundance: -; j_gene: TRBJ1-1
CDR3nt: TGTGCCAGCAGTGTCGGGACGGCCGCTAGTGATCCCCTCCACTTT; CDR3aa: CASSVGTAASDPLHF; d_gene: -; v_gene: TRBV25-1; abundance: -; j_gene: TRBJ1-6
CDR3nt: TGTGCCAGCGCAGAAGCAGGGCTGAGTCAGCCCCAGCATTTT; CDR3aa: CASAEAGLSQPQHF; d_gene: -; v_gene: TRBV6-5; abundance: -; j_gene: TRBJ1-5
CDR3nt: TGTGCCAGTAGTCGAACACAGGGATTGGGCAATCAGCCCCAGCATTTT; CDR3aa: CASSRTQGLGNQPQHF; d_gene: -; v_gene: TRBV19; abundance: -; j_gene: TRBJ1-5
CDR3nt: TGCGCCAGCAGCCAGGTTGACATGGGAATAAACACTGAAGCTTTCTTT; CDR3aa: CASSQVDMGINTEAFF; d_gene: -; v_gene: TRBV4-1; abundance: -; j_gene: TRBJ1-1